This TCR beta chain originates from a study of cytomegalovirus exposure and HLA in healthy donors (TCRdb year 2017). Context from the whole study: An earlier analysis of 587 of the donors reported about 300 Gb of sequence data and 117 million unique TCR beta sequences obtained from about 179 million T cells. Typing coverage varied by locus: roughly 620-630 donors for A, B, C, DRB1 and DQB1; roughly 520 for DQA1; about 570 for DPA1; 450 to 480 for DPB1. Four or five DR-DQ haplotypes were treated as single units for association and clustering because of strong linkage in the cohort. Donor age, sex, ethnicity and CMV serostatus were compiled together with the repertoire data. HLA typing covered class I and class II loci at four-digit resolution. The study used immunosequencing to profile the T cell repertoires of more than 650 subjects and linked those repertoires to cytomegalovirus serostatus. In an earlier analysis of 587 of the donors, high-throughput TCR beta sequencing was used to judge whether each TCR beta V gene segment behaved as functional or pseudogenic. All discovery cohort repertoires had been generated using a single sequencing platform. Rather than drawing on any new phenotypic data, the later analysis identified candidate immune exposures from TCR beta sequences and the way those sequences occurred across donors. Genome-wide SNP genotypes for about 55% of the roughly 670 donors were used in a later genetic analysis, which treated that subset as a discovery cohort. Among some 400 genotyped donors of the cohort, an average of about 240,000 unique TCR beta nucleotide sequences were sequenced per donor, around a sixth of them non-productive. Approximately 300 gigabases of sequencing data and tens of millions of unique TCR sequences made up an early release that covered under 750 HLA-typed donors. In addition to the first cohort of hundreds of subjects, a separate validation cohort of 130 or so different subjects was used. The study aimed to test whether signatures of past pathogen exposure could be identified by cataloging public T cell receptors. A later analysis re-analyzed previously published TCR beta repertoires from about 600 donors and added high-resolution HLA genotyping to study TCR occurrence patterns. Among the roughly 400 genotyped donors, around 81% belonged to the genetic ancestry cluster associated with self-reported Caucasian donors. High-throughput TCR immunosequencing, statistical association of individual TCRs with disease status, and machine learning were combined to predict cytomegalovirus infection status. The research as a whole found: According to a later analysis, parvovirus B19, influenza, CMV and Epstein-Barr virus appeared linked to several top co-occurrence clusters. When HLA alleles, especially DR and DQ, strongly co-occurred, TCR associations were difficult to assign to individual alleles. In a later analysis, HLA-associated TCR beta chains were found to be more clonally expanded and to have lower generation probabilities than equally common non-associated chains. According to the authors, the approach could potentially be generalized to other disease states and immunological phenotypes. Presence/absence analyses assumed roughly uniform sequencing depth across donors, an assumption that may not hold. In vitro tests confirmed that a few of the cytomegalovirus-associated TCR beta chains recognize cytomegalovirus antigens. In this cohort, only TCR beta chains were sequenced, and detectable features were limited by the absence of alpha or paired-chain data. The only immune exposure information available for the cohort was CMV serostatus. The earlier analysis of nearly 600 of the donors excluded 15 to 20 rarely observed V segments, including chromosome 9 orphons, because counts were too low. Linkage disequilibrium might explain the correlated functional status among segregating V segments, but an unknown experimental factor could not be ruled out. In a later analysis, most CMV-associated TCR beta chains were found to appear HLA-restricted, with HLA associations seemingly driven largely by CMV exposure. Broadly in line with IMGT annotations, most TCR beta V segments showed up in productive rearrangements about 87% or about 30% of the time in an earlier analysis of a few hundred of the donors. While some public TCRs were present in many individuals, most TCR sequences turned up only very rarely across donors. The study listed 164 TCR beta chains as associated with cytomegalovirus. Compared with the 666-donor mean, donors in an Asian-associated ancestry cluster had fewer N-insertions in productive TCRs, according to a later genetic analysis. According to a later analysis, TCR association rates differed among HLA loci, with DRB1 alleles showing the most associated TCRs and HLA-C alleles showing the fewest. The 87-base-pair reads could not distinguish some IMGT-functional V segments, including TRBV6-2 and TRBV6-3, so those segments were excluded. The classifier was reported to diagnose cytomegalovirus status with high specificity and sensitivity in both the original cohort and the validation cohort. The sequencing pipeline was judged likely to have produced a cluster of highly shared sequence variants as a technical artifact. A later genetic analysis associated a missense DCLRE1C variant with V-gene and J-gene trimming of TCR beta chains, and an independent cohort replicated the association. A further reported finding was that TCR beta sequences accurately predicted the HLA-A and HLA-B alleles for most subjects in the first cohort. In a later analysis, around 17,000 TCR beta sequences were associated with specific HLA alleles at a false discovery rate of 0.05. HLA typing was unavailable for some donors at each locus, so association tests used only the typed subset.

The method behind the library was the immunoSEQ multiplex PCR assay. The multiplex PCR relied on a mix of 60 forward primers for TCR Vbeta segments and 13 reverse primers for TCR Jbeta segments. The CDR3 region of rearranged TCR beta genes was amplified from genomic DNA by a multiplex PCR assay. The amplified TCR beta libraries were sequenced on the Illumina HiSeq System as 87-base-pair reads. As for how the authors treated the data: In a later analysis, tens of millions of unique TCR beta chains were counted across the approximately 640 repertoires, and around 10 million of these chains were shared by at least two donors. Raw reads were error-corrected and collapsed into unique sequences with a nearest-neighbor algorithm that merged closely related sequences to remove PCR and sequencing errors. To assign V, D and J gene segments, CDR3 sequences were aligned to IMGT reference sequences. Each retained sequence needed at least a six-nucleotide match to both a V gene segment and a J gene segment. Rearrangements were called productive when the CDR3 lacked stop codons and stayed in frame with V and J; all others were non-productive. Following IMGT convention, CDR3 was defined as the stretch from the second conserved V-encoded cysteine up to the conserved J-encoded phenylalanine. The earlier analysis of 450 to 750 of the donors excluded any sequence lacking an unambiguous match to a single V gene segment. An earlier analysis of over 450 of the donors classified V segments as functional when productive rearrangements were above 56.7% and as segregating when the standard deviation between donors was above 5%. A statistical classification framework was built for diagnosing cytomegalovirus status from the catalog of TCR beta chain sequences. In a later analysis, TCR nucleotide sequences were compared against IMGT/GENE-DB human TR gene sequences so that V and J genes could be assigned. Using the TCRdist pipeline, a later analysis assigned CDR3 sequences along with most-parsimonious VDJ recombination scenarios. A later analysis defined each TCR beta chain by its CDR3 amino acid sequence plus V-gene family, and excluded reads lacking a unique V-gene family. As a way to deal with suspected cross-contamination and a sequencing artifact, a later analysis dropped under 600 nucleotide sequences that were highly shared and had low generation probability. A later analysis calculated a clonal expansion index for each public chain from normalized within-repertoire ranks of inferred template counts. Generation probabilities in a later analysis came from a VDJ recombination model fitted to out-of-frame rearrangements, and those results were checked against IGoR. A later analysis scored TCR-TCR, TCR-HLA and TCR-CMV co-occurrence with hypergeometric tests, applying a repertoire-size bias correction to TCR pairs. To estimate false discovery rates, a later analysis permuted the HLA or CMV assignments 20 times. In a later analysis, co-occurring TCRs were grouped using DBSCAN, with TCRdist sequence similarity added in when clustering inside HLA-allele-positive subsets. Repertoires with fewer than 30,000 or more than 120,000 public chains, plus five repertoires with anomalous nucleotide sharing, were excluded from co-occurrence clustering. Imported from immuneACCESS, the table was reduced by TCRdb to in-frame sequences with V and J called. These copies leave out some clones; in studies compared against another copy, an unresolved V gene accounts for under half, and the cause of the remainder is not known. That table furnishes V, J and clone size, whereas the DNA furnished D and trimming. A total of 150,000 to 200,000 clones appear in this sample, 75% to 80% of them only once. The leading ten clones occupy roughly 2.6% of the sample.

This clone has a handful of counts. What antigen it recognizes has not been identified. It has no much larger one-base neighbor in the sample; base qualities were not kept. V lost 0 bases and J lost 6 bases, and the count of bases not matched to a germline gene is 5. From the cysteine through the phenylalanine, the CDR3 covers 16 amino acids. Only the CDR3 DNA stays, 48 bases, in frame from base 1. The germline V gene gives CDR1 as MGHRA and CDR2 as YSYEKL. The cohort consisted of 650 to 850 healthy bone marrow donors. At the time of sampling, every cohort member was nominally healthy, though immune exposures that went unrecorded were likely present. The donor tested CMV seropositive and was one of the 289 seropositive cohort members. Each donor provided a peripheral blood sample, and peripheral blood mononuclear cells were used for TCR beta sequencing. The Qiagen DNeasy Blood Extraction Kit was used to extract genomic DNA from the blood cell samples.

The rearranged chain carries TRBV4-1 and TRBJ1-6; 7 bases in the junction line up with TRBD1. The receptor was derived from a middle-aged woman in good health and CMV-seropositive. Sequencing input: PBMCs. The nucleotides are TGCGCCAGCAGCCAAGATCGGGACAGACGTAATTCACCCCTCCACTTT. Its translation is CASSQDRDRRNSPLHF.